The next 28 T cell receptor beta chains were all read from a single sample in a study of cytomegalovirus exposure and HLA in healthy donors. PCR amplification relied on 60 Vbeta primers (plus 13 Jbeta primers). Some clones are missing from TCRdb's copy, which holds only in-frame ones; the method was immunoSEQ multiplex PCR. The specimen's table records 45,000 to 65,000 clones. Specimen: PBMCs. The source is a man between 18 and 29 years old in good health and CMV-seropositive.

The gene calls are TRBV9 and TRBJ2-5, with 8 positions matching TRBD1. The germline gives CDR1 SGDLS, CDR2 YYNGEE. The CDR3 contains 18 residues. Trimming removed 5 bases from V and 4 bases from J; junction bases left unmatched: 19. CDR3 coding DNA: TGTGCCAGCAGTCACCCGGGTGGTGGGCCCAGGGGGCGAGAGACCCAGTACTTC. As protein: CASSHPGGGPRGRETQYF.

V is TRBV18 and J is TRBJ1-2; D is perhaps TRBD1 (5 bases). V gave up 1 base and J gave up 1 base, with 16 bases separating them. CDR3 size: 17 residues. Germline V gene sequence: CDR1 KGHSH, CDR2 LQKENI. The CDR3 here is CASSPLDAGLYNYGYTF. DNA of the CDR3: TGTGCCAGCTCACCACTCGATGCAGGGCTCTATAACTATGGCTACACCTTC. Full variable domain (remainder filled in from reference TRBV18 and TRBJ1-2): NAGVMQNPRHLVRRRGQEARLRCSPMKGHSHVYWYRQLPEEGLKFMVYLQKENIIDESGMPKERFSAEFPKEGPSILRIQQVVRGDSAAYFCASSPLDAGLYNYGYTFGSGTRLTVV.

The chain uses TRBV5-1 and TRBJ1-1; TRBD1 might be the D (5 bases). Trimming took off 2 bases at V and 1 base at J, with 6 bases between the two ends. This CDR3 contains 13 residues. Per the germline V gene, CDR1 is SGHRS and CDR2 is YFSETQ. The chain's CDR3 is CASSFGANTEAFF. The DNA for the CDR3 is TGCGCCAGCAGCTTTGGGGCGAACACTGAAGCTTTCTTT.

The chain combines TRBV2 with TRBJ2-3, with 7 positions matching TRBD2. There are 15 residues in the CDR3. The V segment lost 2 bases and the J segment 0 bases; nucleotides outside the gene matches: 2. CDR1 is SNHLY, CDR2 FYNNEI, per germline. CDR3 in amino acids: CASSELAASTDTQYF. The CDR3 region has the DNA TGTGCCAGCAGTGAACTAGCGGCCAGCACAGATACGCAGTATTTT.

This chain joins TRBV29-1 and TRBJ1-2; no firm D call. V was trimmed by 5 bases and J by 0 bases, leaving 4 bases between them. This CDR3 region has 11 residues. The V gene's germline CDR1 is SQVTM and CDR2 ANQGSEA. Here the CDR3 DNA reads TGCAGCGTTCATCCTAACTATGGCTACACCTTC. This translates into CSVHPNYGYTF.

This rearrangement joins TRBV19 to TRBJ2-1, with D perhaps TRBD2 (6 bases). Looked up from germline, CDR1 is LNHDA and CDR2 is SQIVND (reference sequence). With 4 bases removed from V and 16 bases from J, the gap between germline ends came to 14 bases. The CDR3 runs 11 residues. The CDR3: CASSTRTTSFF. The DNA of the CDR3 is TGTGCCAGTAGTACGAGGACTACTTCTTTCTTC.

Concerning this clone itself: At one boundary the junction diverges from the germline segment, which might be a read error. This chain connects TRBV4-1 to TRBJ1-2; 8 nucleotides match TRBD1. CDR3 length: 17 amino acids. From germline, CDR1 is MGHRA and CDR2 YSYEKL. The CDR3 loop reads CASRQDGGQGAWYGYTF. The CDR3 coding sequence is TGCGCCAGCAGACAAGATGGTGGGCAGGGGGCTTGGTATGGCTACACCTTC.

The chain joins TRBV7-2 to TRBJ2-5; TRBD2 matches 9 bases. J gave up 2 bases and V 5 bases, and 12 bases lay outside the gene matches. The germline gives CDR1 SGHTA, CDR2 FQGNSA. There are 17 residues in the CDR3. The CDR3 sequence is CASSRTRTSAEQETQYF. CDR3 nucleotide sequence: TGTGCCAGCAGCCGAACAAGGACTAGCGCAGAACAAGAGACCCAGTACTTC.

The chain is built from TRBV6-1 and TRBJ2-7; 13 bases agree with TRBD2. Germline V gene lookup returns CDR1 MNHNS and CDR2 SASEGT. The V gene end was trimmed by 6 bases and the J gene end by 3 bases; junction bases not matched to a gene: 5. The CDR3 length is 15 residues. DNA for the CDR3: TGTGCCAGCAGCGGAAGGACTAGCGGGAGCTACGAGCAGTACTTC. This gives the protein CASSGRTSGSYEQYF.

This chain uses TRBV4-1 with TRBJ2-4, with D possibly being TRBD1 (5 bases). Trimming left V 3 bases short and J 0 bases short, with 24 bases between. Germline CDR1 MGHRA, CDR2 YSYEKL. The CDR3 contains 20 residues. DNA for the CDR3: TGCGCCAGCAGCCATCCAGGGCAGGTAAATCCGCCTGTAGCCAAAAACATTCAGTACTTC. It is translated as CASSHPGQVNPPVAKNIQYF.

This chain joins TRBV15 and TRBJ2-3; 7 bases are a match to TRBD2. V shed 2 bases, J shed 4 bases, and the junction held 3 bases outside the gene matches. Germline lookup yields CDR1 LNHNV and CDR2 YYDKDF (reference sequence). The CDR3 runs to 14 residues. CDR3 nucleotide sequence: TGTGCCACCAGCAGACTAAGCGGGGCAGATACGCAGTATTTT. Amino acid sequence: CATSRLSGADTQYF.

The rearrangement joins TRBV4-2 to TRBJ1-1, with 12 bases aligning to TRBD1. There are 16 residues in the CDR3. Germline V CDR1 and CDR2: LGHNA, YNFKEQ. Trimming took 0 bases from V and 6 from J; bases not matched to a gene: 5. CDR3 loop: CASSQEGQGALAEAFF. The CDR3 region has the DNA TGTGCCAGCAGCCAAGAGGGACAGGGGGCATTGGCTGAAGCTTTCTTT.

V is TRBV5-5 and J is TRBJ2-7; D perhaps matches TRBD2 (5 bases). Trimming stripped 1 base from V and 4 bases from J, with 6 bases between. CDR3 length: 12 amino acids. Germline-derived CDR1 and CDR2 are SGHKS and YYEKEE (reference sequence). The CDR3 reads CASSLWEYEQYF. CDR3 coding DNA: TGTGCCAGCAGCTTGTGGGAGTACGAGCAGTACTTC.

CDR3 sequence reads: CASRGGQGIVFEQYF. The CDR3 coding sequence is TGTGCCAGCAGAGGGGGACAGGGGATCGTCTTCGAGCAGTACTTC. The gene calls are TRBV5-5 and TRBJ2-7; 10 bases are shared with TRBD1. The CDR3 runs 15 residues. CDR1 is SGHKS and CDR2 is YYEKEE in the germline V gene (reference sequence). Germline trimming cut 5 bases from V and 6 bases from J; bases unmatched to any gene: 11.

The rearrangement uses TRBV6-5 and TRBJ1-1, with D possibly being TRBD1 (6 bases). Trimming took 7 bases from V and 3 from J, leaving 18 bases between them. CDR1 and CDR2 from the germline V gene are MNHEY and SVGAGI. CDR3 length: 15 amino acids. The CDR3: CASTQSGTSHTEAFF. The CDR3 nucleotides read TGTGCCAGCACCCAATCCGGGACAAGTCACACTGAAGCTTTCTTT.

The V gene is TRBV25-1, the J gene TRBJ1-1, with D possibly being TRBD1 (6 bases). The CDR3 has 15 residues. Germline V gene sequence: CDR1 MGHDK, CDR2 SYGVNS. V lost 1 base, J lost 5 bases, and 14 bases lay in between. CDR3 nucleotides: TGTGCCAGCAGTGAATGGGGGCGTTTGGGTACTGAAGCTTTCTTT. Translation: CASSEWGRLGTEAFF.

The genes are TRBV28 and TRBJ2-7; D is undetermined. The CDR3 extends over 14 amino acids. Germline CDR1 MDHEN, CDR2 SYDVKM. V lost 1 base to trimming and J lost 2 bases, with 9 bases between them. The CDR3 spells CASSLFNSPYEQYF. CDR3 DNA: TGTGCCAGCAGTTTATTCAACTCGCCCTACGAGCAGTACTTC.

The chain is built from TRBV27 and TRBJ2-1; possibly TRBD1 for D (5 bases). V was shortened by 4 bases and J by 0 bases, with 7 bases between the two germline ends. The CDR3 has 14 amino acids. Germline V lookup: CDR1 MNHEY, CDR2 SMNVEV (reference sequence). The CDR3 nucleotides are TGTGCCAGCAGTTGGGGCGGCTCCTACAATGAGCAGTTCTTC. Its protein is CASSWGGSYNEQFF.

This rearrangement joins TRBV2 to TRBJ1-4; unclear D gene. Trimming took 6 bases from V and 7 from J, leaving 12 bases between them. This CDR3 comprises 13 residues. Germline values: CDR1 SNHLY, CDR2 FYNNEI. CDR3 sequence reads: CASRGREGEKLFF. DNA of the CDR3: TGTGCCAGCAGGGGAAGGGAGGGTGAAAAACTGTTTTTT.

The V and J genes are TRBV5-6 and TRBJ2-1; TRBD1 aligns across 8 bases. Germline CDR1 reads SGHDT; CDR2 reads YYEEEE. The CDR3 is 15 residues long. With 4 bases clipped from V and 4 bases from J, the junction kept 7 bases outside the gene matches. DNA of the CDR3: TGTGCCAGCAGCCCCGGACAGGGTTTATACAATGAGCAGTTCTTC. It specifies CASSPGQGLYNEQFF.

V is TRBV12-5 and J is TRBJ1-5, with D hard to call. CDR1 is LGHNT and CDR2 is FRNRAP in the germline V gene. Deletions cut 4 bases from V and 6 bases from J, with 13 bases between. The CDR3 totals 14 residues. Here the CDR3 DNA reads TGTGCTAGTGGTTGCTATTCGACGGGTCAGCCCCAGCATTTT. Residues: CASGCYSTGQPQHF.

J is TRBJ2-1 and V is TRBV18, with TRBD2 matching 11 bases. CDR3 length: 17 residues. Per the germline V gene, CDR1 is KGHSH and CDR2 is LQKENI. Germline trimming cut 0 bases from V and 4 bases from J; bases unmatched to any gene: 5. CDR3 region: CASSPPQASGRYNEQFF. The CDR3 coding sequence is TGTGCCAGCTCACCACCGCAGGCTAGCGGGAGGTACAATGAGCAGTTCTTC.

The J gene is TRBJ2-7, the V gene TRBV27; no clear D. The CDR3 extends over 16 amino acids. Germline V gene sequence: CDR1 MNHEY, CDR2 SMNVEV (reference sequence). V shed 2 bases and J shed 4 bases, with 18 bases lying between them. CDR3 amino acids: CASSLTGPPGLYEQYF. The DNA of the CDR3 is TGTGCCAGCAGTTTAACTGGGCCCCCCGGCCTTTACGAGCAGTACTTC.

CDR3 sequence reads: CASTTTGGTEHF. For the CDR3, the DNA is TGTGCCAGCACCACCACAGGGGGCACGGAGCATTTT. This chain connects TRBV5-6 to TRBJ1-5; 9 bases agree with TRBD1. Trimming removed 6 bases from V and 14 bases from J; junction bases left unmatched: 9. Germline CDR1 is SGHDT and CDR2 is YYEEEE. There are 12 residues in the CDR3.

Considering frequency, this clone is medium-sized. The J gene is TRBJ1-1, the V gene TRBV19, with D unresolved. The germline V gene has CDR1 LNHDA and CDR2 SQIVND (reference sequence). The CDR3 sequence is 14 residues long. Trimming took off 3 bases at V and 4 bases at J, with 12 bases between the two ends. As DNA, the CDR3 is TGTGCCAGTAGTATTGAGGGAATGGGCACTGAAGCTTTCTTT. Its translation: CASSIEGMGTEAFF.

This chain uses TRBV25-1 with TRBJ2-7, with a tentative D call TRBD1 (8 bases). Germline CDR1 and CDR2: MGHDK and SYGVNS. This CDR3 contains 16 residues. The germline V and J ends were trimmed by 2 bases and 4 bases, with 18 bases remaining between them. DNA for the CDR3: TGTGCCAGCAGTGAACGGACAGGGTTGCGGGGGTACGAGCAGTACTTC. This gives the protein CASSERTGLRGYEQYF.

The chain carries TRBV20-1 and TRBJ1-2; D not resolved. V lost 1 base and J lost 8, with 8 bases in between. Germline V CDR1 and CDR2: DFQATT, SNEGSKA (reference sequence). The CDR3 extends over 11 amino acids. Written as DNA, the CDR3 is TGCAGTGCTAGAGTCCCCCTGGGCTACACCTTC. It codes for CSARVPLGYTF.

The chain links TRBV15 to TRBJ1-4; no clear D gene. V lost 3 bases and J lost 11, with 10 bases in between. There are 12 residues in the CDR3. Per germline, CDR1 LNHNV and CDR2 YYDKDF (reference sequence). In nucleotides, the CDR3 is TGTGCCACCAGCAGGAGAACGGAGAAACTGTTTTTT. The encoded protein is CATSRRTEKLFF.